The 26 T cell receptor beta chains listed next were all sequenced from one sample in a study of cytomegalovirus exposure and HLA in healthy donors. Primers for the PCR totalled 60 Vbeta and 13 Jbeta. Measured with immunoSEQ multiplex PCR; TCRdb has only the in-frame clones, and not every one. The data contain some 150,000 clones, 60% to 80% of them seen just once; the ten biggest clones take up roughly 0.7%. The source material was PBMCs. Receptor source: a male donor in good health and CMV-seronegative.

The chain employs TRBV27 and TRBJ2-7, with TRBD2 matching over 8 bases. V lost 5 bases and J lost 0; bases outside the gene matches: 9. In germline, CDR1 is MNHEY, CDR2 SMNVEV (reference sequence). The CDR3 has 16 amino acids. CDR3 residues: CASSALPSGHSYEQYF. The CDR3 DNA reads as TGTGCCAGCAGTGCCCTCCCTAGCGGGCACTCCTACGAGCAGTACTTC.

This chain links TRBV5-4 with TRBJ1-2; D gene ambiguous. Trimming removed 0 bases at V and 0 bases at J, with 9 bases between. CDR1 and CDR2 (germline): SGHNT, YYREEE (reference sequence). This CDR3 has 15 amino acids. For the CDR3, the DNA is TGTGCCAGCAGCTTGGACGGAGCGTCTAACTATGGCTACACCTTC. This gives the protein CASSLDGASNYGYTF.

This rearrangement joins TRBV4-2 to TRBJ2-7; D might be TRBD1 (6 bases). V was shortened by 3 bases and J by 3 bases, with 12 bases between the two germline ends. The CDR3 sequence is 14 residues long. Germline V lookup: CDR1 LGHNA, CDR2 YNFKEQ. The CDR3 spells CASSQDQQGYEQYF. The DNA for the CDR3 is TGTGCCAGCAGCCAGGACCAACAGGGCTACGAGCAGTACTTC.

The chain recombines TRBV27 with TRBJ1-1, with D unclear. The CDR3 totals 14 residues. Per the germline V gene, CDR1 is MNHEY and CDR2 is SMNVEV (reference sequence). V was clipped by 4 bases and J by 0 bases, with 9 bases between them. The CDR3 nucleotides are TGTGCCAGCAGTTCGGGAAACATGAACACTGAAGCTTTCTTT. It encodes CASSSGNMNTEAFF.

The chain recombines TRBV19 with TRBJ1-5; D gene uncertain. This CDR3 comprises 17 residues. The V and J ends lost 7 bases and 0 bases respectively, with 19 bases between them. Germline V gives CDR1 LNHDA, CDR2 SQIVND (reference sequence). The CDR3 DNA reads TGTGCCAGTACCTCTAGGTTCGGAGCAAATAGCAATCAGCCCCAGCATTTT. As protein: CASTSRFGANSNQPQHF.

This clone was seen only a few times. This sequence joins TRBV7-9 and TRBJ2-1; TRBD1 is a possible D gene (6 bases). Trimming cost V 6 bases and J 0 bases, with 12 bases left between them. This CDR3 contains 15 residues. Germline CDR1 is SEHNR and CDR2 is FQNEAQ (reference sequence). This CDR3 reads CASRQLDSSYNEQFF. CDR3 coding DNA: TGTGCCAGCAGACAACTGGACAGCTCCTACAATGAGCAGTTCTTC.

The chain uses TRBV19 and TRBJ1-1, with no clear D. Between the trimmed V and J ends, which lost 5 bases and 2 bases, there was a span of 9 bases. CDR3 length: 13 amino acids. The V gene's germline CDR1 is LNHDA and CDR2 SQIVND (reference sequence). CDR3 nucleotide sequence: TGTGCCAGTAGTGTTTATTATAACACTGAAGCTTTCTTT. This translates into CASSVYYNTEAFF. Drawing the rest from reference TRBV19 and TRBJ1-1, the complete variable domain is DGGITQSPKYLFRKEGQNVTLSCEQNLNHDAMYWYRQDPGQGLRLIYYSQIVNDFQKGDIAEGYSVSREKKESFPLTVTSAQKNPTAFYLCASSVYYNTEAFFGQGTRLTVV.

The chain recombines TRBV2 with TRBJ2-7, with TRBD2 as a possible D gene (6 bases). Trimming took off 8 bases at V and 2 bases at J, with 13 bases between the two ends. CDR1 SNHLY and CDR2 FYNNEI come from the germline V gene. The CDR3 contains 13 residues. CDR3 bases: TGTGCCAGCGGTAGACTAGTCGCCTACGAGCAGTACTTC. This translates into CASGRLVAYEQYF.

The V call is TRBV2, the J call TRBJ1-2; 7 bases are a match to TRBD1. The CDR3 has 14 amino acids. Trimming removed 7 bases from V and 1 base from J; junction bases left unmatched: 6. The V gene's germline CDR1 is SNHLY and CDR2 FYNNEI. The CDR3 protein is CASNRDSNNYGYTF. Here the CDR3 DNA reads TGTGCCAGCAATCGGGACAGCAATAACTATGGCTACACCTTC.

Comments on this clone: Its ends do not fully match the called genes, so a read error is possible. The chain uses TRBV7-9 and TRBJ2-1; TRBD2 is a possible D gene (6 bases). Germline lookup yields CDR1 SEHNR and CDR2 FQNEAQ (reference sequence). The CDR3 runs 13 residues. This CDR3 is CSSSLGSIGEQFF. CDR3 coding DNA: TGTTCCAGCAGCCTCGGGAGTATAGGTGAGCAGTTCTTC.

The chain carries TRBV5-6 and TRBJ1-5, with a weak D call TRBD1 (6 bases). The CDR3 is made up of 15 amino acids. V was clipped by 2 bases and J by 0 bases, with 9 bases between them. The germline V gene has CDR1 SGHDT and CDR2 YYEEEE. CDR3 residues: CASSFRQVSNQPQHF. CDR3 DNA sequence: TGTGCCAGCAGCTTTAGACAGGTTAGCAATCAGCCCCAGCATTTT.

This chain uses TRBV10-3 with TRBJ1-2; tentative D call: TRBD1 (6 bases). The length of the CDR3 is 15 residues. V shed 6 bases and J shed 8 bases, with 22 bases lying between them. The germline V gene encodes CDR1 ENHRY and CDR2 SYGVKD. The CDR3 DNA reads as TGTGCCATCAGGGACAATTATAGGGGGTTAGGGGGCTACACCTTC. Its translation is CAIRDNYRGLGGYTF.

The CDR3 here is CASSSAWGKPTGGRTPLHF. CDR3 DNA: TGTGCCAGCAGCTCGGCCTGGGGGAAACCGACAGGGGGCAGGACACCCCTCCACTTT. The V gene is TRBV7-2, the J gene TRBJ1-6; 10 bases line up with TRBD1. The V gene's germline CDR1 is SGHTA and CDR2 FQGNSA. This CDR3 comprises 19 residues. With 4 bases clipped from V and 11 bases from J, the junction kept 20 bases outside the gene matches.

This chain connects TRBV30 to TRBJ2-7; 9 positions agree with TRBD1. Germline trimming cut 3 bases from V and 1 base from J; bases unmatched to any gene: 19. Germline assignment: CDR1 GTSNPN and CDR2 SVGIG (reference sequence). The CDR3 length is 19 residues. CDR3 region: CAWRDDRGSFGRRSYEQYF. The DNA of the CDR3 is TGTGCCTGGAGAGACGACAGGGGGTCTTTCGGGAGAAGGTCCTACGAGCAGTACTTC. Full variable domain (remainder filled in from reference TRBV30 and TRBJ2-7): SQTIHQWPATLVQPVGSPLSLECTVEGTSNPNLYWYRQAAGRGLQLLFYSVGIGQISSEVPQNLSASRPQDRQFILSSKKLLLSDSGFYLCAWRDDRGSFGRRSYEQYFGPGTRLTVT.

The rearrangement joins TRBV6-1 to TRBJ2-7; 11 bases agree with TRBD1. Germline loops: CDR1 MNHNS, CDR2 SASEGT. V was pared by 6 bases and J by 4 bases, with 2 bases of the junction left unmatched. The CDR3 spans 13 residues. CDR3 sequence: CASRDRGRYEQYF. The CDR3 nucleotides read TGTGCCAGCAGGGACAGGGGGCGATACGAGCAGTACTTC.

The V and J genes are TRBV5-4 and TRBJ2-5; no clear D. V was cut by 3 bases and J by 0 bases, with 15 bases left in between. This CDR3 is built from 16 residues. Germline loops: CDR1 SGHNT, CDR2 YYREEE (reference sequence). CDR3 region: CASSSAKERNQETQYF. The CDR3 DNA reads TGTGCCAGCAGCTCTGCCAAGGAGCGCAACCAAGAGACCCAGTACTTC.

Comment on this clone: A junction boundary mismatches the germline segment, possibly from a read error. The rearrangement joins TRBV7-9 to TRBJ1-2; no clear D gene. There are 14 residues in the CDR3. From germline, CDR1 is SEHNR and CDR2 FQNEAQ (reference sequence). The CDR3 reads CSSSLEVDSVDYTF. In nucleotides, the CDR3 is TGTTCCAGCAGCTTAGAGGTGGACTCGGTGGACTACACCTTC.

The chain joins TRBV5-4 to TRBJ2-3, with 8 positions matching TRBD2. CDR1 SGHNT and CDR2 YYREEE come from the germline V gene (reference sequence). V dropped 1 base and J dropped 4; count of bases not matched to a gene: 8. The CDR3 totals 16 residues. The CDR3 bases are TGTGCCAGCAGCTTGCCCCCGGGGGGGTCATCAGATACGCAGTATTTT. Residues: CASSLPPGGSSDTQYF.

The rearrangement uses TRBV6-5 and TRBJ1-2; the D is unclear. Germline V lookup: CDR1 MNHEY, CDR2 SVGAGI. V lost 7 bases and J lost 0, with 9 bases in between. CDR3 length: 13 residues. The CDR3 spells CASKQRANYGYTF. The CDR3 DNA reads TGTGCCAGCAAACAGAGAGCTAACTATGGCTACACCTTC.

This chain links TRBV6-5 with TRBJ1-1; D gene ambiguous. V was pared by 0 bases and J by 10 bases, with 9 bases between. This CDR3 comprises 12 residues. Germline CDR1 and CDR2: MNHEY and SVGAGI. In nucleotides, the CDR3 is TGTGCCAGCAGTTACTCCGGGTTTGTAGCTTTCTTT. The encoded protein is CASSYSGFVAFF.

CDR3 DNA sequence: TGTGCCAGCAGCTTATTTGTAGCGGGAGGGCCCGGCGAGCAGTACTTC. It specifies CASSLFVAGGPGEQYF. The V call is TRBV7-2, the J call TRBJ2-7; 11 bases line up with TRBD2. The trim removed 2 bases at V and 6 bases at J, leaving 9 bases unmatched. This CDR3 has 16 amino acids. Per the germline V gene, CDR1 is SGHTA and CDR2 is FQGNSA.

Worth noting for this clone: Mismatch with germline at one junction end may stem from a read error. CDR3 residues: CSSSDPRQGAGYGYTF. The CDR3 nucleotides are TGTTCCAGCAGCGACCCCCGACAGGGGGCCGGCTATGGCTACACCTTC. V gene TRBV7-9 combines with J gene TRBJ1-2; 10 nucleotides match TRBD1. In germline, CDR1 is SEHNR, CDR2 FQNEAQ (reference sequence). The CDR3 runs 16 residues. The complete variable domain, with remaining parts taken from reference TRBV7-9 and TRBJ1-2, reads DTGVSQNPRHKITKRGQNVTFRCDPISEHNRLYWYRQTLGQGPEFLTYFQNEAQLEKSRLLSDRFSAERPKGSFSTLEIQRTEQGDSAMYLCSSSDPRQGAGYGYTFGSGTRLTVV.

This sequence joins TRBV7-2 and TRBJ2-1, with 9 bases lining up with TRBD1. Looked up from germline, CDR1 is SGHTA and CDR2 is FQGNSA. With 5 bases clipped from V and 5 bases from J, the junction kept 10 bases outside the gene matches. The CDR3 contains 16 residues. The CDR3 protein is CASSAWDRVTNNEQFF. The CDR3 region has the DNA TGTGCCAGCAGCGCCTGGGACAGGGTAACCAACAATGAGCAGTTCTTC.

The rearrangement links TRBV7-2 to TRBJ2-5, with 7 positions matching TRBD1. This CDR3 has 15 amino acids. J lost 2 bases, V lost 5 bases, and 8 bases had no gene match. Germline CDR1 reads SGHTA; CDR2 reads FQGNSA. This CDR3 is CASSPRDRSQETQYF. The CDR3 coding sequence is TGTGCCAGCAGCCCGAGGGACAGATCACAAGAGACCCAGTACTTC. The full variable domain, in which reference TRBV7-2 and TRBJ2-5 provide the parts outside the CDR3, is GAGVSQSPSNKVTEKGKDVELRCDPISGHTALYWYRQSLGQGLEFLIYFQGNSAPDKSGLPSDRFSAERTGGSVSTLTIQRTQQEDSAVYLCASSPRDRSQETQYFGPGTRLLVL.

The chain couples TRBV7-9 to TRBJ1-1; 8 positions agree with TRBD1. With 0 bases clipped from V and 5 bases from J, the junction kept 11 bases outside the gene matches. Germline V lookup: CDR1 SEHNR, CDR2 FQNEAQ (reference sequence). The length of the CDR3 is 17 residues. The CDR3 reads CASSLALGQAALTEAFF. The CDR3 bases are TGTGCCAGCAGCTTAGCGCTGGGACAGGCGGCTTTAACTGAAGCTTTCTTT.

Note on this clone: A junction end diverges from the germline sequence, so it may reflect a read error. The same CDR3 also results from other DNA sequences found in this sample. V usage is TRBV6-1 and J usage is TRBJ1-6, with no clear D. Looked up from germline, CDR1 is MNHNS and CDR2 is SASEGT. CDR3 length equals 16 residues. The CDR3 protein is CASSEEVRKGSSPLHF. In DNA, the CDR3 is TGCGCCAGCAGTGAAGAGGTACGCAAAGGGAGCTCACCCCTCCACTTT.